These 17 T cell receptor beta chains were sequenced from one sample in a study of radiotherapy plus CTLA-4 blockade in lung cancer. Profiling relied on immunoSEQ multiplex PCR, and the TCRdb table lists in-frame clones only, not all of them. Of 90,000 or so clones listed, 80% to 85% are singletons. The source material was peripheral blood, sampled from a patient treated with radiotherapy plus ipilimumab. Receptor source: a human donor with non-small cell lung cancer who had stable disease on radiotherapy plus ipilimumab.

The DNA for the CDR3 is TGTGCCAGCAGTCTTGGGGGACAGGGAAGGAATGAGCAGTTCTTC. Encoded protein: CASSLGGQGRNEQFF. The V and J genes are TRBV5-6 and TRBJ2-1, with 9 positions matching TRBD1. CDR3 size: 15 residues. Germline V lookup: CDR1 SGHDT, CDR2 YYEEEE. V shed 5 bases, J shed 7 bases, and the junction held 10 bases outside the gene matches.

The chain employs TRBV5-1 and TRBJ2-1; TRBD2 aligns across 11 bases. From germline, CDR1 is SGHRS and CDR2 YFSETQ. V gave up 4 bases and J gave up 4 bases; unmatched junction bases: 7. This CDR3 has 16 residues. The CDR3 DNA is TGCGCCAGCAGCGTGGCTAGCGGGGGGTTATACAATGAGCAGTTCTTC. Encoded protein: CASSVASGGLYNEQFF.

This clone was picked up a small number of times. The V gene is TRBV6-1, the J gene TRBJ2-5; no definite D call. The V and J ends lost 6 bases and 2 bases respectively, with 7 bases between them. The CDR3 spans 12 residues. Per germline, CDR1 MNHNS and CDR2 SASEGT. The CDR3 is CASSLLQETQYF. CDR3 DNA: TGTGCCAGCAGCCTTTTACAAGAGACCCAGTACTTC.

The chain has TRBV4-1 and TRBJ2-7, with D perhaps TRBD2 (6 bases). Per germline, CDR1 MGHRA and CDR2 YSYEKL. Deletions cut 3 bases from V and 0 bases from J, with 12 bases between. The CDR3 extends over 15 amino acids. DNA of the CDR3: TGCGCCAGCAGCCAGGGCCCTAGCGTCTCCTACGAGCAGTACTTC. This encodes CASSQGPSVSYEQYF.

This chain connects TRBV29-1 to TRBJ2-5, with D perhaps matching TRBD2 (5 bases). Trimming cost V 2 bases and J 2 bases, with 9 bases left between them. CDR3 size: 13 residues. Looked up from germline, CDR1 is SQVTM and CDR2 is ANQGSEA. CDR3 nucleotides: TGCAGCGTTGAACCAGGACTGCAAGAGACCCAGTACTTC. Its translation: CSVEPGLQETQYF. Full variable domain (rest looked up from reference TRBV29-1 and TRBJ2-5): SAVISQKPSRDICQRGTSLTIQCQVDSQVTMMFWYRQQPGQSLTLIATANQGSEATYESGFVIDKFPISRPNLTFSTLTVSNMSPEDSSIYLCSVEPGLQETQYFGPGTRLLVL.

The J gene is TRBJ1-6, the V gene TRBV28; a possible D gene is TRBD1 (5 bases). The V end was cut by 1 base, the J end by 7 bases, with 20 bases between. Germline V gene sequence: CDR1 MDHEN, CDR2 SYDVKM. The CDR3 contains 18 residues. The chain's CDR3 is CASSLSPGRDLGNSPLHF. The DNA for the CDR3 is TGTGCCAGCAGTTTATCCCCAGGGCGGGATTTGGGGAATTCACCCCTCCACTTT.

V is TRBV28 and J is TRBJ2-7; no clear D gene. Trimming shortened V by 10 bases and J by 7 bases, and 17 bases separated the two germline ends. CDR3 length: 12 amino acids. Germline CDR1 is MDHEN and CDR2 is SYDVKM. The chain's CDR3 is CATRVLPREQYF. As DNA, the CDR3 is TGTGCCACAAGGGTACTACCTAGAGAGCAGTACTTC.

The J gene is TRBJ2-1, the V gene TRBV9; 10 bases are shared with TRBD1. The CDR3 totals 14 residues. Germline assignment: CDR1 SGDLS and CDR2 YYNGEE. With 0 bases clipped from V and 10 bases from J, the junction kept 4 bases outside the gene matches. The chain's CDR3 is CASSVEDRGFEQFF. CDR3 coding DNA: TGTGCCAGCAGCGTAGAGGACAGGGGGTTCGAGCAGTTCTTC.

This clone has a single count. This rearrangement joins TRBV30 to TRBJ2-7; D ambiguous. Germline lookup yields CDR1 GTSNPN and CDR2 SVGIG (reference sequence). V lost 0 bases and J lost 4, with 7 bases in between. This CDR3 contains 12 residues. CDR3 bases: TGTGCCTGGAGTGTATTAGTGTACGAGCAGTACTTC. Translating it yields CAWSVLVYEQYF.

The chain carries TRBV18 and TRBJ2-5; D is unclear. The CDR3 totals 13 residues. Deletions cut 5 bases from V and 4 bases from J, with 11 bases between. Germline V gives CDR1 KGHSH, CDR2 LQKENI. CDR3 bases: TGTGCCAGCTCAACGGGTTTTGGAGAGACCCAGTACTTC. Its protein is CASSTGFGETQYF.

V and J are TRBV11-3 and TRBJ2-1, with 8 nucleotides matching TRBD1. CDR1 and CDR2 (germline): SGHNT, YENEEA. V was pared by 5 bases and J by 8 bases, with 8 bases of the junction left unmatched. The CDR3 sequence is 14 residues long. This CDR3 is CASSTTDRADEQFF. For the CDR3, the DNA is TGTGCCAGCAGCACCACGGACAGGGCCGATGAGCAGTTCTTC.

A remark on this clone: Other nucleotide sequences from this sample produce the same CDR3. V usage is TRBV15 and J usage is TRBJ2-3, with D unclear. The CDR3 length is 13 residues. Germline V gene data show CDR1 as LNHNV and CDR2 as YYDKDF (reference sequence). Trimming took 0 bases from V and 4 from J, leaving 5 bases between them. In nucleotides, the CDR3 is TGTGCCACCAGCAGAGATCCCCCAGATACGCAGTATTTT. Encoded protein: CATSRDPPDTQYF.

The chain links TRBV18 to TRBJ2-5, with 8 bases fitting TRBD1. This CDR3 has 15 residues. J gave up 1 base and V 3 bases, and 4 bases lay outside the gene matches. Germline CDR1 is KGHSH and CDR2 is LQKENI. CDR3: CASSPSDRVQETQYF. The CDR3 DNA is TGTGCCAGCTCACCTTCGGACAGGGTCCAAGAGACCCAGTACTTC.

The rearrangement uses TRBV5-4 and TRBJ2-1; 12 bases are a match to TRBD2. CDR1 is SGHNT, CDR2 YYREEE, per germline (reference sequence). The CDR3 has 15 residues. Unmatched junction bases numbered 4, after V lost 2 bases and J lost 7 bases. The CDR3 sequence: CASSFGLAGRNEQFF. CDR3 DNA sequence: TGTGCCAGCAGCTTCGGACTAGCGGGGAGGAATGAGCAGTTCTTC.

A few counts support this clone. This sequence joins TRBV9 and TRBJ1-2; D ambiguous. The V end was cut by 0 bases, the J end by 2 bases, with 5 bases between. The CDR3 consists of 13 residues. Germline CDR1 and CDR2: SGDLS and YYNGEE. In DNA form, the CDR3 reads TGTGCCAGCAGCGTAGGAGGGAACTATGGCTACACCTTC. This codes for CASSVGGNYGYTF.

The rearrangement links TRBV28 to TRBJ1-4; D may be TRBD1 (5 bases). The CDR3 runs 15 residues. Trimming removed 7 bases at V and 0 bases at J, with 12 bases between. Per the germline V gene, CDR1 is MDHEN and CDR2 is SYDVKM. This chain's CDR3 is CASTGGDATNEKLFF. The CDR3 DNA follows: TGTGCCAGCACGGGGGGGGACGCAACTAATGAAAAACTGTTTTTT.

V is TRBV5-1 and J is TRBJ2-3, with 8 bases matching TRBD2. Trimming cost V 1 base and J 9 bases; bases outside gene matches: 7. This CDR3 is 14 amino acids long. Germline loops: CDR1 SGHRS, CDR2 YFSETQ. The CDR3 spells CASSLSGGSDTQYF. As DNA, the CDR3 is TGCGCCAGCAGCTTGTCGGGGGGGTCGGACACGCAGTATTTT. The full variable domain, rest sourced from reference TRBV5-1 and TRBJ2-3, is KAGVTQTPRYLIKTRGQQVTLSCSPISGHRSVSWYQQTPGQGLQFLFEYFSETQRNKGNFPGRFSGRQFSNSRSEMNVSTLELGDSALYLCASSLSGGSDTQYFGPGTRLTVL.